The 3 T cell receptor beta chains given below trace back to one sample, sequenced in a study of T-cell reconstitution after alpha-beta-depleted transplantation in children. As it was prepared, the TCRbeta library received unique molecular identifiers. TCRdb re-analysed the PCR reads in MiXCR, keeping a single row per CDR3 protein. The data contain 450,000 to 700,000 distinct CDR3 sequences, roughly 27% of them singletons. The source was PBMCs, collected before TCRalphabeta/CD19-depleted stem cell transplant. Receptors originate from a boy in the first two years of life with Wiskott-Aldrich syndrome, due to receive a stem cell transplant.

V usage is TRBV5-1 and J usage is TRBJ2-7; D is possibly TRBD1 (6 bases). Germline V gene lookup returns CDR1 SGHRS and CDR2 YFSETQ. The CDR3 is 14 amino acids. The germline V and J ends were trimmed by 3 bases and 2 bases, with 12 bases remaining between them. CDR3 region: CASSSDRLAYEQYF. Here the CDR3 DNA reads TGCGCCAGCAGCTCTGACAGGTTAGCCTACGAGCAGTACTTC.

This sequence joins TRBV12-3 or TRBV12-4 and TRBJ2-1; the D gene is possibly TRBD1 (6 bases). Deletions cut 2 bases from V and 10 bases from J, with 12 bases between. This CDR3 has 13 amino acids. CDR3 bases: TGTGCCAGCAGTTTAAGCCCCAGGGGCGAGCAGTTCTTC. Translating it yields CASSLSPRGEQFF.

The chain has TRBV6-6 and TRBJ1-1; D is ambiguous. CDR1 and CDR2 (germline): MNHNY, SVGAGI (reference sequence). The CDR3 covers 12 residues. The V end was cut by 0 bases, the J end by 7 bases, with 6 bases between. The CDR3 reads CASSYSTSEAFF. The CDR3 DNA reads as TGTGCCAGCAGTTACTCGACCAGTGAAGCTTTCTTT.